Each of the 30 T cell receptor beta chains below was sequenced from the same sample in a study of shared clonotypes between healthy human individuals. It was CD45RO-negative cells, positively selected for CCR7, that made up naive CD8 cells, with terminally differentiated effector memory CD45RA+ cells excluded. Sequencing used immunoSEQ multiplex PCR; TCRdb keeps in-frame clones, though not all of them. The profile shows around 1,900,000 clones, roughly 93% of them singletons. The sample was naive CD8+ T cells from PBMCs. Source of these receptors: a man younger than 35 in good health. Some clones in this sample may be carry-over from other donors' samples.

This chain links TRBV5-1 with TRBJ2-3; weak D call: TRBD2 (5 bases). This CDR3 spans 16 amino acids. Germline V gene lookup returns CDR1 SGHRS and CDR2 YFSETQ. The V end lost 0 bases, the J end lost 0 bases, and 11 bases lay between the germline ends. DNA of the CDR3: TGCGCCAGCAGCTTGGGACACCGGGGAAGCACAGATACGCAGTATTTT. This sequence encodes CASSLGHRGSTDTQYF. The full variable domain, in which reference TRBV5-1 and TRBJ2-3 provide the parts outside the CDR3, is KAGVTQTPRYLIKTRGQQVTLSCSPISGHRSVSWYQQTPGQGLQFLFEYFSETQRNKGNFPGRFSGRQFSNSRSEMNVSTLELGDSALYLCASSLGHRGSTDTQYFGPGTRLTVL.

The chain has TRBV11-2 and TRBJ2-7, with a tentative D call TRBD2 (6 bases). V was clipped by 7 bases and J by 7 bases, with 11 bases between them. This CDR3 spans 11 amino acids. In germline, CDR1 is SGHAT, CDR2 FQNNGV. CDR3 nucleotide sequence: TGTGCCAGCACCGAGACTAGTGAGCAGTACTTC. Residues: CASTETSEQYF.

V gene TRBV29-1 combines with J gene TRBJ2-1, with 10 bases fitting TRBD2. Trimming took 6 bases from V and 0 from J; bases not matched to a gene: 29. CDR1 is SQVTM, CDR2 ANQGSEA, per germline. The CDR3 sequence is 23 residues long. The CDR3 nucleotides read TGCAGCGTGGAACACTGGGGGGCCATCACTAGCGGGACCGGCAGGAGCTCCTACAATGAGCAGTTCTTC. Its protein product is CSVEHWGAITSGTGRSSYNEQFF.

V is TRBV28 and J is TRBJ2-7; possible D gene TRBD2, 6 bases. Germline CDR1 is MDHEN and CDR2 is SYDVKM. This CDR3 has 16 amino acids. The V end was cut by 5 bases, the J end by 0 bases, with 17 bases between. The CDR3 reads CASSPFRDFSSYEQYF. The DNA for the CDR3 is TGTGCCAGCAGTCCCTTCCGGGACTTCAGCTCCTACGAGCAGTACTTC. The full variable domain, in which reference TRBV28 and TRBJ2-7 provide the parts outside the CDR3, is DVKVTQSSRYLVKRTGEKVFLECVQDMDHENMFWYRQDPGLGLRLIYFSYDVKMKEKGDIPEGYSVSREKKERFSLILESASTNQTSMYLCASSPFRDFSSYEQYFGPGTRLTVT.

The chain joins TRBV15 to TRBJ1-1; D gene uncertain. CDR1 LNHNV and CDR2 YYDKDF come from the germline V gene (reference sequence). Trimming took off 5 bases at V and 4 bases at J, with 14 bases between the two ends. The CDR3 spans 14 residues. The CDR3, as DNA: TGTGCCACCAGCCTCGGACTGGGGAGCACTGAAGCTTTCTTT. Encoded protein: CATSLGLGSTEAFF.

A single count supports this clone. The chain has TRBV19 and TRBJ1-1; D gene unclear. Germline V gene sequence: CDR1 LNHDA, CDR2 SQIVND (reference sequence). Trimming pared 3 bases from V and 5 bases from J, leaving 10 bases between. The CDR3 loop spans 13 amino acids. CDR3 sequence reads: CASSISGRTEAFF. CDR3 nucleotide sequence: TGTGCCAGTAGTATTTCGGGGAGAACTGAAGCTTTCTTT.

CDR3 region: CATSRDEGRPYNEQFF. The CDR3 DNA follows: TGTGCCACCAGCAGAGACGAGGGGAGGCCCTACAATGAGCAGTTCTTC. The chain combines TRBV15 with TRBJ2-1; TRBD2 is a possible D gene (6 bases). CDR1 LNHNV and CDR2 YYDKDF come from the germline V gene (reference sequence). Trimming stripped 0 bases from V and 2 bases from J, with 11 bases between. The CDR3 has 16 residues.

CDR3 bases: TGTGCCAGCAGCTTCTGGGTAGCGGGAAGGGAGACCGGGGAGCTGTTTTTT. Protein: CASSFWVAGRETGELFF. This chain uses TRBV7-9 with TRBJ2-2; 8 bases agree with TRBD2. The V gene end was trimmed by 3 bases and the J gene end by 5 bases; junction bases not matched to a gene: 11. The CDR3 has 17 residues. Germline V gene sequence: CDR1 SEHNR, CDR2 FQNEAQ (reference sequence).

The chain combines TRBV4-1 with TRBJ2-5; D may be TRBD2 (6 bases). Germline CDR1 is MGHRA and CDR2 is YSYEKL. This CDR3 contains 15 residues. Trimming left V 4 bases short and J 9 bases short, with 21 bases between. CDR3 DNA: TGCGCCAGCAGCCCTATCATCCCGGGGGATGGGGCCCAGTACTTC. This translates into CASSPIIPGDGAQYF.

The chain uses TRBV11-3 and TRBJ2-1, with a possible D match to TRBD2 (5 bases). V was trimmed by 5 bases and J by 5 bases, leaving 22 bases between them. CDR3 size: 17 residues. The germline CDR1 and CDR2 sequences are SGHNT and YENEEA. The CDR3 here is CASSPTYSEEWDNEQFF. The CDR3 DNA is TGTGCCAGCAGCCCTACCTATAGCGAGGAGTGGGACAATGAGCAGTTCTTC.

CDR3 nucleotide sequence: TGCGCCAGCAGGGGGGGGTACAGCGACGAGCAGTACTTC. This translates into CASRGGYSDEQYF. The V gene is TRBV4-3, the J gene TRBJ2-7; 7 nucleotides line up with TRBD2. V lost 6 bases, J lost 5 bases, and 7 bases stayed unmatched. CDR3 length: 13 amino acids. CDR1 LGHNA and CDR2 YSLEER come from the germline V gene.

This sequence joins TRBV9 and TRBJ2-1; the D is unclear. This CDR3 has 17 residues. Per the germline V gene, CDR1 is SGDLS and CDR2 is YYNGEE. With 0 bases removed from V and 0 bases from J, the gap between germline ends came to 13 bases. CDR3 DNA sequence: TGTGCCAGCAGCGTAGAGGGTTGGCCGAGCTCCTACAATGAGCAGTTCTTC. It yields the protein CASSVEGWPSSYNEQFF.

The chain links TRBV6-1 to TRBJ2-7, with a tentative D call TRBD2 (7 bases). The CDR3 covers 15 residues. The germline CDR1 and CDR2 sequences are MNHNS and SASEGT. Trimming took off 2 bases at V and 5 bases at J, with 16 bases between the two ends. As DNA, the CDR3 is TGTGCCAGCAGTGAACCCAGGGGCGGGAGTAACGAGCAGTACTTC. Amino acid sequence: CASSEPRGGSNEQYF.

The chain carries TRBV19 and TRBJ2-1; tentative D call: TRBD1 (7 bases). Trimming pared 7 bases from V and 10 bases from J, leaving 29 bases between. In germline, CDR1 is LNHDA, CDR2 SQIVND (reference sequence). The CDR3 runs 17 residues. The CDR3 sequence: CASIEGVRRGLLGEQFF. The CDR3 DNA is TGTGCCAGTATTGAGGGAGTCCGGAGGGGGCTTTTAGGCGAGCAGTTCTTC.

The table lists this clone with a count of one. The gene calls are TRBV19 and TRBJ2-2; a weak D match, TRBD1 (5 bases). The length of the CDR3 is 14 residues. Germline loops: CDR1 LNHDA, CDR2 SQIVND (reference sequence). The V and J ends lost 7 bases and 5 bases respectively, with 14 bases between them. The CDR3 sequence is CASTLGVRTGELFF. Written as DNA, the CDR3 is TGTGCCAGTACTCTAGGGGTTCGAACCGGGGAGCTGTTTTTT.

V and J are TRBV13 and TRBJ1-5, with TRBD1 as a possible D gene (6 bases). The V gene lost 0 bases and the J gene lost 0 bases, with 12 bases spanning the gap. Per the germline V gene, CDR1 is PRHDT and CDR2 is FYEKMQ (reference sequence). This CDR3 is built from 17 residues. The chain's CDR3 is CASSLGPTGYSNQPQHF. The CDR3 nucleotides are TGTGCCAGCAGCTTAGGCCCGACAGGCTATAGCAATCAGCCCCAGCATTTT.

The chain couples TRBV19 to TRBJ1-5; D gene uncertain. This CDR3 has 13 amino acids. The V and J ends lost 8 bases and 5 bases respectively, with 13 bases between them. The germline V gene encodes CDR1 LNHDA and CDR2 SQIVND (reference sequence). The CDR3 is CASGRGADQPQHF. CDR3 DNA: TGTGCCAGTGGACGGGGTGCGGATCAGCCCCAGCATTTT.

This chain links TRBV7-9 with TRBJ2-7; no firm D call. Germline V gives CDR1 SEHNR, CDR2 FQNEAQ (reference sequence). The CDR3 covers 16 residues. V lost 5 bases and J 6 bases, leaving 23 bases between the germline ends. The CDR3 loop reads CASSTSPGPLSPEQYF. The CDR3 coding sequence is TGTGCCAGCAGCACATCACCCGGCCCCCTATCCCCCGAGCAGTACTTC.

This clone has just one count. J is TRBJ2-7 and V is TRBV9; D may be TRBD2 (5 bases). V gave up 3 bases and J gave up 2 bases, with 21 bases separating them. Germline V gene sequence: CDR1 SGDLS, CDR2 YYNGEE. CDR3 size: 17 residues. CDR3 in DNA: TGTGCCAGCAGCGGTCCGGCGGGTTGGTCCCTCACCTACGAGCAGTACTTC. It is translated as CASSGPAGWSLTYEQYF.

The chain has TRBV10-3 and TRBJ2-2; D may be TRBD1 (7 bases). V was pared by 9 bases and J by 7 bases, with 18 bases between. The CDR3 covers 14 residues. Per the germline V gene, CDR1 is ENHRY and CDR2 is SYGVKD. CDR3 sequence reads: CAILRPRGVGELFF. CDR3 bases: TGTGCCATTCTCCGTCCCAGGGGGGTCGGGGAGCTGTTTTTT.

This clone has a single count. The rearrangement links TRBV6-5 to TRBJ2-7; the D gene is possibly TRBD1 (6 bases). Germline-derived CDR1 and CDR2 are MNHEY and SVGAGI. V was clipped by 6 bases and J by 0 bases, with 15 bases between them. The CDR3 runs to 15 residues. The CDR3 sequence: CASRSNQGISYEQYF. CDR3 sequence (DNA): TGTGCCAGCAGATCAAATCAGGGGATCTCCTACGAGCAGTACTTC.

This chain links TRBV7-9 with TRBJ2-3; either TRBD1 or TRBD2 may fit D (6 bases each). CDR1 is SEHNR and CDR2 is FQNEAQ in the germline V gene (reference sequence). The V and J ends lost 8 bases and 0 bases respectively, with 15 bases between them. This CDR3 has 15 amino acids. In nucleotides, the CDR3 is TGTGCCAGCGCGCCCTGGGGGGCTAGCACAGATACGCAGTATTTT. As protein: CASAPWGASTDTQYF. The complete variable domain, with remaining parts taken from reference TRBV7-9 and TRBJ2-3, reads DTGVSQNPRHKITKRGQNVTFRCDPISEHNRLYWYRQTLGQGPEFLTYFQNEAQLEKSRLLSDRFSAERPKGSFSTLEIQRTEQGDSAMYLCASAPWGASTDTQYFGPGTRLTVL.

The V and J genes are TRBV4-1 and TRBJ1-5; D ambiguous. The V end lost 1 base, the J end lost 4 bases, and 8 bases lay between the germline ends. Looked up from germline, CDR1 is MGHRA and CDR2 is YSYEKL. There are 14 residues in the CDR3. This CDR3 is CASSQALLNQPQHF. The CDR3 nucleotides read TGCGCCAGCAGCCAAGCCCTTTTAAATCAGCCCCAGCATTTT.

The DNA for the CDR3 is TGTGCCAGCAGCTTAGAATTCCGAGGAATGCGCACCGGGGAGCTGTTTTTT. It translates to CASSLEFRGMRTGELFF. The chain combines TRBV7-9 with TRBJ2-2; D uncertain. In germline, CDR1 is SEHNR, CDR2 FQNEAQ (reference sequence). The CDR3 runs 17 residues. Trimming left V 1 base short and J 4 bases short, with 16 bases between.

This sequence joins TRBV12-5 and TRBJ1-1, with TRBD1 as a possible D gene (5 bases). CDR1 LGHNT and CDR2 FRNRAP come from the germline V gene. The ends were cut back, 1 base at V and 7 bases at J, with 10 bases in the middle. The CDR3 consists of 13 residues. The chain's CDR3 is CASGLGQGGEAFF. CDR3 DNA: TGTGCTAGTGGTTTGGGGCAGGGAGGTGAAGCTTTCTTT. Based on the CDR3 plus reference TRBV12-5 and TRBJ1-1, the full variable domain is DARVTQTPRHKVTEMGQEVTMRCQPILGHNTVFWYRQTMMQGLELLAYFRNRAPLDDSGMPKDRFSAEMPDATLATLKIQPSEPRDSAVYFCASGLGQGGEAFFGQGTRLTVV.

CDR3 in amino acids: CASTPASNYGYTF. CDR3 nucleotide sequence: TGTGCCAGCACCCCAGCGAGTAACTATGGCTACACCTTC. V gene TRBV7-9 combines with J gene TRBJ1-2; D remains ambiguous. The CDR3 runs to 13 residues. The V gene's germline CDR1 is SEHNR and CDR2 FQNEAQ (reference sequence). V was trimmed by 7 bases and J by 1 base, leaving 10 bases between them.

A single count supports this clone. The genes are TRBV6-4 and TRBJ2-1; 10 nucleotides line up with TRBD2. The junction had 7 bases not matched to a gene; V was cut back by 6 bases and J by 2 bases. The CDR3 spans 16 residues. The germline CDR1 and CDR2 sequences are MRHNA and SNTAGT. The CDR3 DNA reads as TGTGCCAGCAGCCAAATAGCGGGAGGCCCCTACAATGAGCAGTTCTTC. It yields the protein CASSQIAGGPYNEQFF.

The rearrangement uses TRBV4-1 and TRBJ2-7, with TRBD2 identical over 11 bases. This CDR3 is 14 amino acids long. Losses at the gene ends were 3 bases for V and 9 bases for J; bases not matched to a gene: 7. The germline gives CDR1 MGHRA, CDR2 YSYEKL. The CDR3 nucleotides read TGCGCCAGCAGCCAGCGACTAGCGGGATCCGTGCAGTACTTC. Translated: CASSQRLAGSVQYF.

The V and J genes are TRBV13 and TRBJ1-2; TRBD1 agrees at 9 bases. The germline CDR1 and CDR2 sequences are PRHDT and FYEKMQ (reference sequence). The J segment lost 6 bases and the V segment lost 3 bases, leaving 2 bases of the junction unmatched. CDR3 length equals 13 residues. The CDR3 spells CASSFGTGNGYTF. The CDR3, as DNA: TGTGCCAGCAGCTTCGGGACAGGGAATGGCTACACCTTC.

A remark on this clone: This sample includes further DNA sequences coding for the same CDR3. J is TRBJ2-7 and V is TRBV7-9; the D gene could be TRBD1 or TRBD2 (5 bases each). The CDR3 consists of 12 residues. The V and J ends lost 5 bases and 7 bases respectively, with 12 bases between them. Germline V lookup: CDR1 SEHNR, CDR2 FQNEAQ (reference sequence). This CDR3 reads CASSPSGREQYF. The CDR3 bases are TGTGCCAGCAGCCCCTCGGGGCGGGAGCAGTACTTC.